This T cell receptor (beta chain) was found in a study of blood T cell repertoires in COVID-19. This CDR3 spans 16 amino acids. V shed 6 bases and J 4 bases; nucleotides not matched to a gene: 10. Germline V gene sequence: CDR1 MDHEN, CDR2 SYDVKM. The assay was immunoSEQ multiplex PCR, and TCRdb's table has in-frame clones only and misses some. Here the sample spans 150,000 to 200,000 clones, 85% to 90% being singletons. This sequence originates from a human donor in a cohort sampled during active COVID-19. Sample: peripheral blood. J is TRBJ2-2 and V is TRBV28; the match to TRBD1 covers 8 bases. The CDR3 protein is CASRPTDRGATGELFF. In nucleotides, the CDR3 is TGTGCCAGCAGGCCGACAGACAGGGGTGCCACCGGGGAGCTGTTTTTT.